These 10 T cell receptor beta chains were sequenced from one sample in a study of blood T cell repertoires in COVID-19. Here immunoSEQ multiplex PCR was the method, and the copy in TCRdb shows in-frame clones only, minus some. The profile covers under 110,000 clones, with less than 85% appearing a single time and 13% to 15% taken by the ten largest. The source material was peripheral blood. Receptor source: a woman aged 55-75 years with acute or convalescent COVID-19.

This chain links TRBV2 with TRBJ2-5; perhaps TRBD1 as D (5 bases). Germline V gives CDR1 SNHLY, CDR2 FYNNEI. This CDR3 is built from 15 residues. V lost 6 bases to trimming and J lost 5 bases, with 19 bases between them. The CDR3 spells CASSKMGQGGETQYF. The CDR3 region has the DNA TGTGCCAGCAGCAAGATGGGGCAGGGTGGGGAGACCCAGTACTTC. Variable domain in full (rest from reference TRBV2 and TRBJ2-5): EPEVTQTPSHQVTQMGQEVILRCVPISNHLYFYWYRQILGQKVEFLVSFYNNEISEKSEIFDDQFSVERPDGSNFTLKIRSTKLEDSAMYFCASSKMGQGGETQYFGPGTRLLVL.

This clone has only a few counts. This chain connects TRBV2 to TRBJ2-7; TRBD1 is a possible D gene (5 bases). CDR3 length equals 13 residues. The V and J ends lost 6 bases and 1 base respectively, with 10 bases between them. CDR1 is SNHLY and CDR2 is FYNNEI in the germline V gene. In DNA, the CDR3 is TGTGCCAGCAGAGTTGACAGTTCCTACGAGCAGTACTTC. Protein sequence: CASRVDSSYEQYF.

The chain recombines TRBV30 with TRBJ2-7, with D maybe TRBD2 (7 bases). V shed 3 bases and J shed 3 bases, with 15 bases lying between them. CDR3 size: 14 residues. Germline V gene lookup returns CDR1 GTSNPN and CDR2 SVGIG (reference sequence). The CDR3 DNA is TGTGCCTGGAGGGGGGCGGGAGCCTTCTACGAGCAGTACTTC. Amino acids: CAWRGAGAFYEQYF.

The chain employs TRBV7-6 and TRBJ2-2, with 7 bases matching TRBD1. The CDR3 runs to 16 residues. J was trimmed by 4 bases and V by 1 base; bases with no gene match: 6. Germline loops: CDR1 SGHVS, CDR2 FNYEAQ. The chain's CDR3 is CASSLGQGVSTGELFF. Here the CDR3 DNA reads TGTGCCAGCAGCTTAGGACAGGGTGTAAGCACCGGGGAGCTGTTTTTT.

The chain couples TRBV27 to TRBJ2-2, with D possibly matching TRBD2 (7 bases). The germline V and J ends were trimmed by 8 bases and 0 bases, with 13 bases remaining between them. This CDR3 is 15 amino acids long. The germline V gene encodes CDR1 MNHEY and CDR2 SMNVEV (reference sequence). CDR3 sequence reads: CASGGGGANTGELFF. The CDR3 DNA follows: TGTGCCAGCGGGGGAGGGGGAGCGAACACCGGGGAGCTGTTTTTT.

V usage is TRBV5-1 and J usage is TRBJ2-1; D gene ambiguous. The V and J ends lost 0 bases and 0 bases respectively, with 13 bases between them. The CDR3 contains 17 residues. Germline assignment: CDR1 SGHRS and CDR2 YFSETQ. The CDR3 region has the DNA TGCGCCAGCAGCTTGGGGGCTCGCCCGAGCTCCTACAATGAGCAGTTCTTC. This gives the protein CASSLGARPSSYNEQFF. Full variable domain (missing parts from reference TRBV5-1 and TRBJ2-1): KAGVTQTPRYLIKTRGQQVTLSCSPISGHRSVSWYQQTPGQGLQFLFEYFSETQRNKGNFPGRFSGRQFSNSRSEMNVSTLELGDSALYLCASSLGARPSSYNEQFFGPGTRLTVL.

CDR3 bases: TGTGCCAGCAGCTTTGACAGATATTCACCCCTCCACTTT. Amino acids: CASSFDRYSPLHF. The chain joins TRBV7-2 to TRBJ1-6, with a possible D match to TRBD1 (5 bases). V was clipped by 3 bases and J by 8 bases, with 8 bases between them. CDR3 length equals 13 residues. Germline V gene data show CDR1 as SGHTA and CDR2 as FQGNSA.

The chain joins TRBV28 to TRBJ1-5, with a possible D match to TRBD1 (6 bases). The germline gives CDR1 MDHEN, CDR2 SYDVKM. Trimming cost V 2 bases and J 6 bases, with 20 bases left between them. CDR3 size: 17 residues. The CDR3 reads CASSLLFAGAQGQPQHF. CDR3 nucleotide sequence: TGTGCCAGCAGTTTACTATTTGCGGGGGCCCAGGGTCAGCCCCAGCATTTT.

This clone was counted a single time. This sequence joins TRBV9 and TRBJ1-1; D perhaps matches TRBD1 (6 bases). Germline loops: CDR1 SGDLS, CDR2 YYNGEE. The CDR3 contains 13 residues. Trimming took 5 bases from V and 1 from J, leaving 9 bases between them. The CDR3 loop is CASRKGENTEAFF. CDR3 bases: TGTGCCAGCAGAAAGGGGGAGAACACTGAAGCTTTCTTT.

V gene TRBV28 combines with J gene TRBJ2-1; TRBD1 is a possible D gene (7 bases). Germline values: CDR1 MDHEN, CDR2 SYDVKM. The ends were cut back, 5 bases at V and 8 bases at J, with 19 bases in the middle. The CDR3 has 15 residues. CDR3 region: CASSPRQGLIDEQFF. The CDR3 bases are TGTGCCAGCAGTCCACGACAGGGACTTATCGATGAGCAGTTCTTC.